These 18 T cell receptor beta chains were sequenced from one sample in a study of brain T cells in children with intractable seizures. Generated by immunoSEQ multiplex PCR, the TCRdb table keeps only in-frame clones and is missing some. The data contain hundreds of thousands of clones, about 94% of them singletons. As to time point: blood from clinic visit 5 months post-surgery; TSC patient then seizure free. The material sequenced was peripheral blood, taken around 5 months after surgery. The receptors derive from a boy less than two years old with tuberous sclerosis and intractable seizures.

This sequence joins TRBV7-9 and TRBJ2-7; 7 bases fit TRBD1. The trim removed 1 base at V and 1 base at J, leaving 10 bases unmatched. The germline CDR1 and CDR2 sequences are SEHNR and FQNEAQ (reference sequence). The CDR3 consists of 17 residues. For the CDR3, the DNA is TGTGCCAGCAGCTTAGGTCCGATTGGGACAGCTTCCTACGAGCAGTACTTC. It encodes CASSLGPIGTASYEQYF. Full variable domain (rest looked up from reference TRBV7-9 and TRBJ2-7): DTGVSQNPRHKITKRGQNVTFRCDPISEHNRLYWYRQTLGQGPEFLTYFQNEAQLEKSRLLSDRFSAERPKGSFSTLEIQRTEQGDSAMYLCASSLGPIGTASYEQYFGPGTRLTVT.

The V and J genes are TRBV28 and TRBJ1-1; D not certain. The V and J ends lost 1 base and 0 bases respectively, with 12 bases between them. CDR1 and CDR2 (germline): MDHEN, SYDVKM. The CDR3 covers 16 residues. CDR3 in DNA: TGTGCCAGCAGTTTATATTTAGATTCGATGAACACTGAAGCTTTCTTT. This gives the protein CASSLYLDSMNTEAFF.

This clone was counted once. This chain links TRBV20-1 with TRBJ1-2; weak D call: TRBD1 (5 bases). V shed 3 bases and J shed 4 bases, with 6 bases lying between them. The germline CDR1 and CDR2 sequences are DFQATT and SNEGSKA (reference sequence). The CDR3 totals 11 residues. Here the CDR3 DNA reads TGCAGTGCTAGGACAGCCTATGGCTACACCTTC. Amino acid sequence: CSARTAYGYTF.

The sample holds many counts of this clone. This sample also contains other DNA sequences that code for the same CDR3. The chain links TRBV7-9 to TRBJ1-2; D perhaps matches TRBD1 (6 bases). V gave up 5 bases and J gave up 2 bases, with 12 bases separating them. This CDR3 comprises 14 residues. Germline V gives CDR1 SEHNR, CDR2 FQNEAQ (reference sequence). The DNA for the CDR3 is TGTGCCAGCAGCCCAGGCAGGGGAAACTATGGCTACACCTTC. Translation gives CASSPGRGNYGYTF.

The chain employs TRBV19 and TRBJ2-7; a possible D gene is TRBD2 (6 bases). Germline CDR1 is LNHDA and CDR2 is SQIVND (reference sequence). This CDR3 spans 13 amino acids. The V end lost 3 bases, the J end lost 3 bases, and 9 bases lay between the germline ends. The CDR3 spells CASSIPGGYEQYF. CDR3 in DNA: TGTGCCAGTAGTATTCCCGGGGGCTACGAGCAGTACTTC.

The chain uses TRBV15 and TRBJ1-2; D is perhaps TRBD1 (5 bases). This CDR3 region has 16 residues. Germline V gene sequence: CDR1 LNHNV, CDR2 YYDKDF (reference sequence). Trimming removed 1 base at V and 5 bases at J, with 17 bases between. The CDR3 nucleotides are TGTGCCACCAGCAGAGGGGACTCAACAACCGGGTATGGCTACACCTTC. This codes for CATSRGDSTTGYGYTF.

V usage is TRBV5-1 and J usage is TRBJ1-5; 7 bases map to TRBD1. From germline, CDR1 is SGHRS and CDR2 YFSETQ. This CDR3 is built from 15 residues. The J segment lost 5 bases and the V segment lost 3 bases, leaving 8 bases of the junction unmatched. CDR3 sequence (DNA): TGCGCCAGCAGCTCCACAGGGGTAAGGGATCAGCCCCAGCATTTT. Amino acid sequence: CASSSTGVRDQPQHF.

V gene TRBV11-2 combines with J gene TRBJ2-7; TRBD2 matches at 9 bases. The CDR3 runs to 14 residues. With V trimmed by 6 bases and J by 0 bases, 3 bases remained unmatched. Germline CDR1 is SGHAT and CDR2 is FQNNGV. In nucleotides, the CDR3 is TGTGCCAGCAGGCGGGGGGGGAGCTCCTACGAGCAGTACTTC. Amino acid sequence: CASRRGGSSYEQYF.

This clone showed up just once. The chain employs TRBV5-1 and TRBJ2-2; possibly TRBD1 for D (6 bases). Germline CDR1 SGHRS, CDR2 YFSETQ. The V end lost 5 bases, the J end lost 3 bases, and 14 bases lay between the germline ends. This CDR3 has 15 residues. For the CDR3, the DNA is TGCGCCAGCAGACCAGGGGTAGTGCACACCGGGGAGCTGTTTTTT. Translation: CASRPGVVHTGELFF.

The gene calls are TRBV5-1 and TRBJ1-1; no firm D call. Per germline, CDR1 SGHRS and CDR2 YFSETQ. Trimming took off 0 bases at V and 5 bases at J, with 5 bases between the two ends. This CDR3 is built from 12 residues. The CDR3 DNA follows: TGCGCCAGCAGCTTGGGGCAAACTGAAGCTTTCTTT. Translation gives CASSLGQTEAFF.

The V call is TRBV5-1, the J call TRBJ1-1, with D maybe TRBD1 (6 bases). The length of the CDR3 is 16 residues. Trimming removed 4 bases from V and 0 bases from J, with 16 bases in between. Germline CDR1 and CDR2: SGHRS and YFSETQ. In DNA, the CDR3 is TGCGCCAGCAGCCCCGGACGGAGGGGGGTGAACACTGAAGCTTTCTTT. Translation gives CASSPGRRGVNTEAFF.

The chain carries TRBV27 and TRBJ1-1; no clear D. From germline, CDR1 is MNHEY and CDR2 SMNVEV (reference sequence). V was trimmed by 4 bases and J by 10 bases, leaving 22 bases between them. The CDR3 covers 15 residues. CDR3: CASSSLHDWSGRAFF. CDR3 DNA sequence: TGTGCCAGCAGTTCTCTGCACGACTGGTCAGGTAGAGCTTTCTTT.

The CDR3 DNA is TGTGCCAGCAGCTTAGAACAGGGAAGCTCCTACGAGCAGTACTTC. Translating it yields CASSLEQGSSYEQYF. The chain carries TRBV11-1 and TRBJ2-7; D possibly corresponds to TRBD1 (6 bases). The CDR3 is made up of 15 amino acids. V shed 1 base and J shed 0 bases, with 10 bases lying between them. Germline CDR1 is SGHAT and CDR2 is FQDESV (reference sequence).

The genes are TRBV14 and TRBJ1-2; D gene uncertain. Trimming pared 4 bases from V and 2 bases from J, leaving 8 bases between. The CDR3 is made up of 13 amino acids. Per the germline V gene, CDR1 is SGHDN and CDR2 is FVKESK. CDR3 sequence: CASSLNPNYGYTF. CDR3 nucleotide sequence: TGTGCCAGCAGCCTAAATCCCAACTATGGCTACACCTTC.

The chain recombines TRBV7-3 with TRBJ2-3; 7 nucleotides line up with TRBD1. From germline, CDR1 is SGHTA and CDR2 FQGTGA. The CDR3 totals 14 residues. Trimming removed 5 bases from V and 8 bases from J; junction bases left unmatched: 10. CDR3 amino acids: CASSPGTDGVTQYF. Here the CDR3 DNA reads TGTGCCAGCAGCCCGGGGACAGATGGGGTTACGCAGTATTTT.

The chain combines TRBV6-5 with TRBJ2-5; no firm D call. Deletions cut 3 bases from V and 1 base from J, with 6 bases between. CDR1 and CDR2 from the germline V gene are MNHEY and SVGAGI. The CDR3 is 13 residues long. The CDR3 bases are TGTGCCAGCAGTTATGGGCCCCAAGAGACCCAGTACTTC. Its protein product is CASSYGPQETQYF.

A word on this clone: The sample carries other DNA sequences with the same CDR3. This chain joins TRBV4-1 and TRBJ1-5, with TRBD1 matching over 8 bases. The V gene's germline CDR1 is MGHRA and CDR2 YSYEKL. The CDR3 is made up of 13 amino acids. V was pared by 4 bases and J by 4 bases, with 0 bases of the junction left unmatched. The CDR3 loop is CASSRQGNQPQHF. As DNA, the CDR3 is TGCGCCAGCAGCCGACAGGGGAATCAGCCCCAGCATTTT.

This clone has just a few counts. J is TRBJ1-2 and V is TRBV10-2; the D is unclear. Between the trimmed V and J ends, which lost 2 bases and 2 bases, there was a span of 6 bases. This CDR3 has 13 residues. Germline-derived CDR1 and CDR2 are WSHSY and SAAADI. In DNA, the CDR3 is TGCGCCAGCAGTGAGGGGCCCAACTATGGCTACACCTTC. It yields the protein CASSEGPNYGYTF.